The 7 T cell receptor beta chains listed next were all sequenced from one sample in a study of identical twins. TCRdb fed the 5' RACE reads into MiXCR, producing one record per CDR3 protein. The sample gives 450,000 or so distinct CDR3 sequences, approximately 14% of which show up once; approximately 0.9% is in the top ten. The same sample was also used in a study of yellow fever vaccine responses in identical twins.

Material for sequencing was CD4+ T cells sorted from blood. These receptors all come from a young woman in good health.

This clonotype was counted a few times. The chain's CDR3 is CASSRLDYPSTDTQYF. In DNA, the CDR3 is TGTGCCAGCAGTCGCCTAGACTATCCGAGCACAGATACGCAGTATTTT. This chain links TRBV2 with TRBJ2-3; tentative D call: TRBD2 (5 bases). CDR1 is SNHLY, CDR2 FYNNEI, per germline. This CDR3 is 16 amino acids long. The ends were cut back, 5 bases at V and 0 bases at J, with 15 bases in the middle.

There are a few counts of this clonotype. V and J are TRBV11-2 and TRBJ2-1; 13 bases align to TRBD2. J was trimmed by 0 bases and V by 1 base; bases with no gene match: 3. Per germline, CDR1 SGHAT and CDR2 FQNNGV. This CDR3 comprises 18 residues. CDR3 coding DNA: TGTGCCAGCAGCTTAGTTGGACTAGCGGGGGCCTCCTACAATGAGCAGTTCTTC. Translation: CASSLVGLAGASYNEQFF. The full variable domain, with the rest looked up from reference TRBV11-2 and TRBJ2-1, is EAGVAQSPRYKIIEKRQSVAFWCNPISGHATLYWYQQILGQGPKLLIQFQNNGVVDDSQLPKDRFSAERLKGVDSTLKIQPAKLEDSAVYLCASSLVGLAGASYNEQFFGPGTRLTVL.

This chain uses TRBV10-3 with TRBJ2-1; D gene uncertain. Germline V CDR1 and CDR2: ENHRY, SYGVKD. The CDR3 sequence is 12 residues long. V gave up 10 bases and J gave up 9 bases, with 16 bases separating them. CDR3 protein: CATRAYVVEQFF. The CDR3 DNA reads TGTGCCACCCGGGCCTACGTGGTTGAGCAGTTCTTC.

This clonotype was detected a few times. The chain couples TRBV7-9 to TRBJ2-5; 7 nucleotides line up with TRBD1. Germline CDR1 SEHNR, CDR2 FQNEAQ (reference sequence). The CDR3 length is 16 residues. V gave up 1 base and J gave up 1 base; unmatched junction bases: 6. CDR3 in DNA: TGTGCCAGCAGCTTAGTTAGGGGGCTTCTCCAAGAGACCCAGTACTTC. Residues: CASSLVRGLLQETQYF.

The CDR3 bases are TGTGCCAGCAGCGGGGGGCAGGACAGAAAGTACTTC. Translating gives CASSGGQDRKYF. The chain is built from TRBV7-9 and TRBJ2-5; D might be TRBD1 or TRBD2, each matching 6 bases. Germline V gene lookup returns CDR1 SEHNR and CDR2 FQNEAQ (reference sequence). V dropped 5 bases and J dropped 12 bases, with 16 bases sitting between them. The CDR3 is made up of 12 amino acids.

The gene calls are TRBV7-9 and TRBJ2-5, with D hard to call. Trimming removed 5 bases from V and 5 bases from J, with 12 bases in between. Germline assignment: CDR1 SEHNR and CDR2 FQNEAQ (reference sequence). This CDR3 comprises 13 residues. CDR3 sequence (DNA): TGTGCCAGCAGCCCCCCCTCCCGCGAGACCCAGTACTTC. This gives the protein CASSPPSRETQYF.

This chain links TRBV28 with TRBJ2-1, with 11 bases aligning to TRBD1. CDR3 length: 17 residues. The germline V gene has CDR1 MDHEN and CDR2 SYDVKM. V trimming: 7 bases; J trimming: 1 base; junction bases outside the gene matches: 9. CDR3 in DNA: TGTGCCAGCACCTACCACGGACAGGGGGCTTCCTACAATGAGCAGTTCTTC. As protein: CASTYHGQGASYNEQFF.